The 27 T cell receptor beta chains below were found in one sample sequenced in a study of tumor and adjacent non-tumor tissue in lung cancer. No cell sorting was done before RNA was extracted from the tissue. Three rounds of nested PCR, following a modified ARM-PCR protocol, produced the TCRbeta library. Using its own MiXCR run on the multiplex PCR reads, TCRdb lists one record per CDR3 protein. The sample consists of under 150,000 distinct CDR3 sequences, roughly 67% of them appearing once. The sequenced sample consisted of lung tumor tissue. Every receptor here comes from a man in his thirties or forties with non-small cell lung cancer.

As to this clonotype: A read error may be the cause here, since a much bigger clone is one base away. The chain has TRBV20-1 and TRBJ1-4, with D possibly TRBD1 on 6 matching bases. Germline V gene sequence: CDR1 DFQATT, CDR2 SNEGSKA (reference sequence). This CDR3 has 13 amino acids. The CDR3 is CSTRTQGGEKLFF. The CDR3 DNA reads TGCAGTACTAGAACACAGGGTGGTGAAAAACTGTTTTTT.

The chain uses TRBV10-2 and TRBJ1-1, with D unresolved. V shed 6 bases and J shed 14 bases, with 22 bases lying between them. The CDR3 is made up of 13 amino acids. CDR1 WSHSY and CDR2 SAAADI come from the germline V gene. The CDR3 nucleotides are TGCGCCAGCAGGTGGACGGTGAACACTGGAGCCTTCTTT. The encoded protein is CASRWTVNTGAFF.

This chain uses TRBV6-1 with TRBJ1-6, with D uncertain. V lost 3 bases to trimming and J lost 10 bases, with 13 bases between them. The CDR3 loop spans 14 amino acids. Germline V lookup: CDR1 MNHNS, CDR2 SASEGT. CDR3 in DNA: TGTGCCAGCAGTGATTGGAGGGTTAAGTCACCCCTCCACTTT. It yields the protein CASSDWRVKSPLHF.

As concerns this clonotype: Being one base from a much bigger clone, this may be a read error. The V and J genes are TRBV24-1 and TRBJ2-3; 14 bases are a match to TRBD2. Germline V gene lookup returns CDR1 KGHDR and CDR2 SFDVKD. The CDR3 sequence is 15 residues long. The CDR3: CATATTSGGADTHYF. CDR3 coding DNA: TGTGCCACCGCAACGACTAGCGGGGGGGCCGATACGCACTATTTT.

This clonotype appeared many times. J is TRBJ1-5 and V is TRBV20-1; the match to TRBD1 covers 8 bases. Germline loops: CDR1 DFQATT, CDR2 SNEGSKA (reference sequence). The CDR3 runs 16 residues. V shed 3 bases and J 0 bases; nucleotides not matched to a gene: 7. The CDR3 coding sequence is TGCAGTGCTAGTCCGCTCGGACAGGGTAGCAATCAGCCCCAGCATTTT. Amino acids: CSASPLGQGSNQPQHF.

The V gene is TRBV7-2, the J gene TRBJ2-6; no reliable D call. V gave up 3 bases and J gave up 4 bases, with 10 bases separating them. The germline V gene encodes CDR1 SGHTA and CDR2 FQGNSA. CDR3 length equals 15 residues. The CDR3 reads CASSFSVTGANVLTF. CDR3 bases: TGTGCCAGCAGCTTCTCCGTTACCGGGGCCAACGTCCTGACTTTC.

In regard to this clonotype: One base away lies a much larger clone, so this may be a sequencing read error. The chain links TRBV29-1 to TRBJ2-3; 9 positions agree with TRBD2. Per the germline V gene, CDR1 is SQVTM and CDR2 is ANQGSEA. This CDR3 has 15 amino acids. CDR3 sequence reads: CRVEAGGPGTDTQYF. For the CDR3, the DNA is TGCAGGGTTGAGGCGGGAGGGCCGGGAACAGATACGCAGTATTTT.

The count of this clonotype is one. This may arise from a read error, as a much more abundant clone is one base away. This sequence joins TRBV6-6 and TRBJ2-5; D unclear. CDR1 MNHNY and CDR2 SVGAGI come from the germline V gene (reference sequence). This CDR3 is built from 13 residues. Trimming removed 2 bases at V and 3 bases at J, with 7 bases between. CDR3 protein: CASSYTLEETQYF. DNA for the CDR3: TGTGCCAGCAGTTACACGCTGGAAGAGACCCAGTACTTC.

This clonotype was counted a few times. The J gene is TRBJ1-6, the V gene TRBV7-9; D is uncertain. V shed 1 base and J shed 6 bases, with 10 bases lying between them. This CDR3 contains 15 residues. CDR1 is SEHNR, CDR2 FQNEAQ, per germline (reference sequence). The CDR3 DNA follows: TGTGCCAGCAGCTTAGATGCGGGAGGTAATTCACCCCTCCACTTT. Translation gives CASSLDAGGNSPLHF.

The sample holds many counts of this clonotype. The CDR3 protein is CASSLSGSLYTF. CDR3 DNA: TGTGCCAGCAGTTTAAGTGGGAGTCTCTACACCTTC. The chain links TRBV12-3 or TRBV12-4 to TRBJ1-2; no firm D call. CDR3 length: 12 residues. V was shortened by 2 bases and J by 10 bases, with 11 bases between the two germline ends.

Worth noting for this clonotype: A read error may explain this, as a much larger clone is one base away. This sequence joins TRBV14 and TRBJ2-3, with 9 bases aligning to TRBD2. Germline V lookup: CDR1 SGHDN, CDR2 FVKESK. The CDR3 has 15 residues. In DNA, the CDR3 is TGTGTCAGCAGCCAGACGGGACTAGCCGCAGATACGCAGTATTTT. It specifies CVSSQTGLAADTQYF.

This clonotype was seen only a few times. A junction boundary mismatches the germline segment, possibly from a read error. The chain couples TRBV11-2 to TRBJ2-1, with 8 positions matching TRBD1. The germline V gene has CDR1 SGHAT and CDR2 FQNNGV. The CDR3 sequence is 16 residues long. Written as DNA, the CDR3 is TGTACCAGCAGCCCCCGGGACAGGAGCTCCTACAATGGGCAGTTCTTC. Translating it yields CTSSPRDRSSYNGQFF.

In this sample, this clonotype turned up a few times. A much larger clone sits a single nucleotide away, making a read error possible. V gene TRBV20-1 combines with J gene TRBJ2-1; the D is unclear. The V and J ends lost 3 bases and 9 bases respectively, with 12 bases between them. The V gene's germline CDR1 is DFQATT and CDR2 SNEGSKA (reference sequence). The CDR3 is 12 amino acids. This CDR3 reads CSASRSGSEQFF. The CDR3 coding sequence is TGCAGTGCTAGCCGTAGTGGCAGTGAGCAGTTCTTC.

To note about this clonotype: A read error may produce the germline difference seen at one junction end. V is TRBV20-1 and J is TRBJ1-6; D is ambiguous. The CDR3 sequence is 14 residues long. Germline V gene lookup returns CDR1 DFQATT and CDR2 SNEGSKA (reference sequence). The DNA for the CDR3 is TGCAGCGCTAGAGATTTGACCGGCGACCCACCCCTCCACTTT. Protein product: CSARDLTGDPPLHF.

This clonotype was seen more than once but under ten times. The conserved phenylalanine or tryptophan normally closing the CDR3 is absent here, so this likely arose from a read error. The V gene is TRBV14, the J gene TRBJ1-2; D unclear. CDR1 and CDR2 from the germline V gene are SGHDN and FVKESK. V gave up 2 bases and J gave up 2 bases, with 6 bases separating them. This CDR3 is 13 amino acids long. CDR3 in amino acids: CASSQTENYGYTL. Here the CDR3 DNA reads TGTGCCAGCAGCCAAACAGAGAACTATGGCTACACCTTA.

This clonotype was seen a handful of times. The J gene is TRBJ2-2, the V gene TRBV24-1; D possibly corresponds to TRBD1 (5 bases). V lost 4 bases to trimming and J lost 5 bases, with 13 bases between them. Germline lookup yields CDR1 KGHDR and CDR2 SFDVKD. This CDR3 comprises 15 residues. The CDR3 nucleotides read TGTGCCACCAGTGACCCCTATACAGGAACCGGGGAGCTGTTTTTT. Protein sequence: CATSDPYTGTGELFF.

Regarding this clonotype: A read error may explain this, as a much larger clone is one base away. This chain joins TRBV14 and TRBJ1-6; possibly TRBD1 for D (5 bases). Germline values: CDR1 SGHDN, CDR2 FVKESK. The CDR3 extends over 16 amino acids. The CDR3 loop is CASSPRVYSYNSPPHF. Written as DNA, the CDR3 is TGTGCCAGCAGCCCCAGGGTCTACTCCTATAATTCACCCCCCCACTTT.

In its sample, this clonotype was seen many times. The chain recombines TRBV6-2 or TRBV6-3 with TRBJ1-5, with D unresolved. Trimming shortened V by 0 bases and J by 0 bases, and 12 bases separated the two germline ends. Germline CDR1 MNHEY, CDR2 SVGEGT. CDR3 size: 17 residues. CDR3 DNA sequence: TGTGCCAGCAGTTACTCGTCCAGAGTCAATAGCAATCAGCCCCAGCATTTT. Residues: CASSYSSRVNSNQPQHF.

In the case of this clonotype: Given a much more abundant clone one base away, this may be a read error. The chain carries TRBV4-2 and TRBJ2-2; 11 bases line up with TRBD2. The V gene's germline CDR1 is LGHNA and CDR2 YNFKEQ. The CDR3 loop spans 17 amino acids. The CDR3 protein is CVSSQELAGVNTGELFF. For the CDR3, the DNA is TGTGTCAGCAGCCAAGAACTAGCGGGGGTTAACACCGGGGAGCTGTTTTTT.

With regard to this clonotype: One base away lies a much larger clone, so this may be a sequencing read error. In DNA form, the CDR3 reads TGTGCCAGCAGCCAAGTGACAGGGGGAAAAAAACTGTTTTTT. Protein product: CASSQVTGGKKLFF. The chain carries TRBV4-2 and TRBJ1-4; 9 positions match TRBD1. V shed 1 base, J shed 9 bases, and the junction held 3 bases outside the gene matches. The CDR3 contains 14 residues. The germline V gene has CDR1 LGHNA and CDR2 YNFKEQ.

About this clonotype itself: The CDR3 does not end in the conserved phenylalanine or tryptophan, so this is likely a read error. CDR3 residues: CASSPQEQKTQYL. CDR3 DNA: TGTGCCAGCAGTCCACAGGAGCAAAAGACCCAGTACCTC. The chain employs TRBV6-2 or TRBV6-3 and TRBJ2-5, with D possibly matching TRBD1 (5 bases). This CDR3 comprises 13 residues. The V end was cut by 5 bases, the J end by 6 bases, with 13 bases between. The germline CDR1 and CDR2 sequences are MNHEY and SVGEGT.

A note on this clonotype: This clone may be a read error of a much larger clone one base away. This rearrangement joins TRBV20-1 to TRBJ1-6; D uncertain. Per the germline V gene, CDR1 is DFQATT and CDR2 is SNEGSKA (reference sequence). The V end was cut by 0 bases, the J end by 6 bases, with 15 bases between. The length of the CDR3 is 16 residues. The CDR3 here is CSARDHRDYSNSPLHF. The CDR3 nucleotides are TGCAGTGCTAGAGATCATAGGGATTATAGTAATTCACCCCTCCACTTT.

To note about this clonotype: The CDR3 carries no conserved terminal phenylalanine or tryptophan, so it likely arises from a read error. The rearrangement links TRBV11-3 to TRBJ2-5; perhaps TRBD1 as D (6 bases). Germline lookup yields CDR1 SGHNT and CDR2 YENEEA. This CDR3 spans 14 amino acids. V was trimmed by 7 bases and J by 0 bases, leaving 12 bases between them. The CDR3 sequence is CASNSGQYQETQYH. Here the CDR3 DNA reads TGTGCCAGCAACTCAGGACAGTACCAAGAGACCCAGTACCAC.

Worth noting for this clonotype: A much more abundant neighbour one base away suggests this may be a read error. V and J are TRBV20-1 and TRBJ2-2; 10 bases are a match to TRBD2. In germline, CDR1 is DFQATT, CDR2 SNEGSKA (reference sequence). The CDR3 sequence is 16 residues long. The CDR3 reads CSARAGTSANTRELFF. In nucleotides, the CDR3 is TGCAGTGCTAGAGCAGGGACTAGCGCGAACACCAGGGAGCTGTTTTTT.

The V and J genes are TRBV12-3 or TRBV12-4 and TRBJ1-6; no clear D. The CDR3 is 13 residues long. V lost 3 bases to trimming and J lost 5 bases, with 5 bases between them. The CDR3 DNA sequence: TGTGCCAGCAGTTTGGGGAATAATTCACCCCTCCACTTT. Translation gives CASSLGNNSPLHF.

As concerns this clonotype: A much larger clone differs by one base, so this may be a read error. The chain has TRBV20-1 and TRBJ2-5; D remains unclear. The CDR3 has 14 amino acids. CDR1 is DFQATT, CDR2 SNEGSKA, per germline (reference sequence). As DNA, the CDR3 is TGCAGTGCTAGGGGCCACCCCGTTCGAGAGTCCCAGTACTTC. This encodes CSARGHPVRESQYF.

This clonotype showed up many times. The chain joins TRBV6-2 or TRBV6-3 to TRBJ1-1; D remains unclear. V was clipped by 2 bases and J by 5 bases, with 9 bases between them. CDR3 length: 13 amino acids. Germline V gene lookup returns CDR1 MNHEY and CDR2 SVGEGT. In DNA form, the CDR3 reads TGTGCCAGCAGTTACAGGCTGAGTACTGAAGCTTTCTTT. It yields the protein CASSYRLSTEAFF.